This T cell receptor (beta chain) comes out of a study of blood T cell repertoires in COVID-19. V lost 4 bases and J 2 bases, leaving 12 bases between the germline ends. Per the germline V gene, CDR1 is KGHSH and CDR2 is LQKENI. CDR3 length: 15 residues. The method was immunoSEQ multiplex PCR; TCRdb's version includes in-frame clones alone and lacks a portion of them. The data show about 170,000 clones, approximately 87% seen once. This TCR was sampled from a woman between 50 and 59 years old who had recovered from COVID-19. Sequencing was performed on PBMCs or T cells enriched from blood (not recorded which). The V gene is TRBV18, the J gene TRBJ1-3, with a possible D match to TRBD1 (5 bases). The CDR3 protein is CASSRPPGTGNTIYF. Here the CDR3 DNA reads TGTGCCAGCTCACGCCCCCCAGGGACTGGAAACACCATATATTTT.